The present TCR beta chain was sequenced within a study of blood T cells in healthy people across ages. Findings and caveats of the study: More naive CD4+ cells and higher diversity marked long-lived donors relative to aged donors.

Each sample yielded at least 6 micrograms of PBMC total RNA. Through a sample-barcoded 5' primer and a J-beta primer mix, a second PCR was run for roughly 6 to 11 cycles. Each cDNA molecule carried a tag from a template-switch adaptor that contained 12 random nucleotides. TCRdb analysed the 5' RACE reads with MiXCR anew, one entry per CDR3 protein. In the table there are 600,000 or so distinct CDR3 sequences, roughly 20% of which are singletons. Germline CDR1 and CDR2: LGHNA and YSLEER. The CDR3 has 16 amino acids. Trimming stripped 1 base from V and 2 bases from J, with 11 bases between. Details on this clonotype: What it binds is unknown.

The clonotype originates from a man in his 70s in good health. This chain links TRBV4-3 with TRBJ1-4, with TRBD1 as a possible D gene (5 bases). Sequencing used blood. The CDR3 reads CASSQGMGLTNEKLFF. The DNA for the CDR3 is TGCGCCAGCAGCCAAGGGATGGGGCTGACTAATGAAAAACTGTTTTTT.